The 25 T cell receptor beta chains below were found in one sample sequenced in a study of cytomegalovirus exposure and HLA in healthy donors. The PCR used 60 Vbeta and 13 Jbeta primers. Assay: immunoSEQ multiplex PCR; the TCRdb copy retains only in-frame clones and omits some. The repertoire includes under 250,000 clones, about 88% of them detected once, and 0.2% to 0.25% sits in the top ten. The material sequenced was PBMCs. The receptor source for this set is a girl aged 2-10 years in good health and CMV-seronegative.

The rearrangement links TRBV7-9 to TRBJ2-1; 10 nucleotides agree with TRBD2. The germline V gene has CDR1 SEHNR and CDR2 FQNEAQ (reference sequence). CDR3 length: 16 amino acids. V was clipped by 2 bases and J by 5 bases; unmatched bases: 6. Here the CDR3 DNA reads TGTGCCAGCAGCTTACTAGCGGGAGAGAGGCACAATGAGCAGTTCTTC. It codes for CASSLLAGERHNEQFF.

The rearrangement joins TRBV5-1 to TRBJ2-1; the match to TRBD2 covers 14 bases. Germline CDR1 SGHRS, CDR2 YFSETQ. The CDR3 loop spans 19 amino acids. J lost 0 bases, V lost 4 bases, and 9 bases had no gene match. Written as DNA, the CDR3 is TGCGCCAGCAGCCCCCGACTAGCGGGGGGGCCCAGCTCCTACAATGAGCAGTTCTTC. Residues: CASSPRLAGGPSSYNEQFF.

V usage is TRBV6-1 and J usage is TRBJ2-2; a possible D gene is TRBD2 (6 bases). CDR1 is MNHNS and CDR2 is SASEGT in the germline V gene. This CDR3 is 15 amino acids long. Trimming cost V 7 bases and J 3 bases, with 15 bases left between them. This CDR3 is CASTDGTRDTGELFF. The CDR3 DNA reads TGTGCCAGCACTGACGGGACTCGCGACACCGGGGAGCTGTTTTTT.

V and J are TRBV7-2 and TRBJ2-3; D is undetermined. This CDR3 spans 12 amino acids. Trimming took 2 bases from V and 7 from J, leaving 7 bases between them. Germline V gives CDR1 SGHTA, CDR2 FQGNSA. CDR3 loop: CASSLYSNTQYF. CDR3 in DNA: TGTGCCAGCAGCTTATACTCTAATACGCAGTATTTT.

This clone was counted a single time. V gene TRBV6-5 combines with J gene TRBJ1-1, with 9 bases fitting TRBD1. Germline V gives CDR1 MNHEY, CDR2 SVGAGI. J lost 5 bases, V lost 5 bases, and 6 bases had no gene match. This CDR3 is 14 amino acids long. CDR3 sequence (DNA): TGTGCCAGCAGTAGGGACAGGGTAGATACTGAAGCTTTCTTT. Residues: CASSRDRVDTEAFF.

V and J are TRBV30 and TRBJ2-1, with D possibly being TRBD2 (5 bases). The germline V and J ends were trimmed by 0 bases and 0 bases, with 9 bases remaining between them. The germline CDR1 and CDR2 sequences are GTSNPN and SVGIG (reference sequence). The CDR3 totals 15 residues. CDR3 sequence (DNA): TGTGCCTGGAGTGTAGGAGGACCCTCCTACAATGAGCAGTTCTTC. It yields the protein CAWSVGGPSYNEQFF. The full variable domain, in which reference TRBV30 and TRBJ2-1 provide the parts outside the CDR3, is SQTIHQWPATLVQPVGSPLSLECTVEGTSNPNLYWYRQAAGRGLQLLFYSVGIGQISSEVPQNLSASRPQDRQFILSSKKLLLSDSGFYLCAWSVGGPSYNEQFFGPGTRLTVL.

This clone was seen a few times. The gene calls are TRBV27 and TRBJ1-5; possible D gene TRBD1, 6 bases. V lost 2 bases and J lost 9, with 14 bases in between. CDR1 is MNHEY and CDR2 is SMNVEV in the germline V gene (reference sequence). There are 14 residues in the CDR3. The CDR3 sequence: CASSLRHRERPQHF. The CDR3 nucleotides are TGTGCCAGCAGTTTACGACACAGGGAACGGCCCCAGCATTTT.

This CDR3 is CASSSNEQSEKLFF. CDR3 nucleotides: TGCGCCAGCAGCTCCAATGAACAGAGTGAAAAACTGTTTTTT. This chain uses TRBV10-2 with TRBJ1-4, with D hard to call. V lost 6 bases, J lost 7 bases, and 15 bases lay in between. The CDR3 totals 14 residues. Germline V lookup: CDR1 WSHSY, CDR2 SAAADI.

This clone turned up a few times. The chain employs TRBV4-1 and TRBJ2-5, with 14 nucleotides matching TRBD2. Trimming at V came to 1 base and at J to 5 bases, leaving 9 bases not matched to a gene. Germline CDR1 reads MGHRA; CDR2 reads YSYEKL. The CDR3 is 18 amino acids. CDR3 in DNA: TGCGCCAGCAGCCAAGCGGGGACTAGCGGGGGAACGGTGGAGACCCAGTACTTC. Amino acid sequence: CASSQAGTSGGTVETQYF.

J is TRBJ2-1 and V is TRBV6-6, with 12 bases aligning to TRBD2. There are 16 residues in the CDR3. The trim removed 0 bases at V and 8 bases at J, leaving 5 bases unmatched. Germline V gives CDR1 MNHNY, CDR2 SVGAGI (reference sequence). The CDR3, as DNA: TGTGCCAGCAGTTACTCGACTAGCGGGGGAGGGGATGAGCAGTTCTTC. Its translation: CASSYSTSGGGDEQFF.

The J gene is TRBJ2-7, the V gene TRBV6-5, with a tentative D call TRBD2 (5 bases). CDR3 size: 15 residues. Germline V gene lookup returns CDR1 MNHEY and CDR2 SVGAGI. The V end lost 7 bases, the J end lost 5 bases, and 21 bases lay between the germline ends. CDR3 DNA sequence: TGTGCCAGCACCCCCTTTTGGGGAGCCGGCCACGAGCAGTACTTC. Amino acid sequence: CASTPFWGAGHEQYF.

This clone was observed a few times. The chain's CDR3 is CASSLAHRGGTGELFF. The CDR3 DNA is TGCGCCAGCAGCTTGGCCCATAGGGGCGGCACCGGGGAGCTGTTTTTT. This chain links TRBV5-1 with TRBJ2-2; maybe TRBD1 (5 bases). The ends were cut back, 0 bases at V and 4 bases at J, with 13 bases in the middle. Germline CDR1 and CDR2: SGHRS and YFSETQ. The CDR3 has 16 residues.

The chain combines TRBV4-1 with TRBJ2-5; 10 positions match TRBD2. The J call is in doubt because the DNA end fits TRBJ2-7 better. This CDR3 comprises 16 residues. Looked up from germline, CDR1 is MGHRA and CDR2 is YSYEKL. CDR3 in DNA: TGCGCCAGCAGCCAAGCAAGCGGGGGGGCGGCCTACGAGCAGTACTTC. Encoded protein: CASSQASGGAAYEQYF.

Only one count was recorded for this clone. The CDR3 is CASSPSYREETQYF. In DNA, the CDR3 is TGTGCCAGCTCACCATCGTACAGGGAAGAGACCCAGTACTTC. This chain links TRBV18 with TRBJ2-5; D possibly corresponds to TRBD1 (6 bases). V was cut by 2 bases and J by 3 bases, with 10 bases left in between. The CDR3 contains 14 residues. Germline values: CDR1 KGHSH, CDR2 LQKENI.

The rearrangement links TRBV19 to TRBJ2-1, with D possibly being TRBD2 (5 bases). Germline CDR1 and CDR2: LNHDA and SQIVND (reference sequence). The V and J ends lost 10 bases and 9 bases respectively, with 10 bases between them. The CDR3 contains 10 residues. DNA of the CDR3: TGTGCCACTTTAGGGAGTGAGCAGTTCTTC. The encoded protein is CATLGSEQFF.

V gene TRBV7-6 combines with J gene TRBJ2-3; 9 bases are a match to TRBD2. V dropped 5 bases and J dropped 6; count of bases not matched to a gene: 6. Germline V gene sequence: CDR1 SGHVS, CDR2 FNYEAQ. This CDR3 region has 14 residues. The DNA for the CDR3 is TGTGCCAGCAGCCGTAGCGGGAGTGTCGATACGCAGTATTTT. This sequence encodes CASSRSGSVDTQYF.

Comments on this clone: Different DNA sequences within this sample yield the same CDR3. This sequence joins TRBV2 and TRBJ1-3, with 8 positions matching TRBD1. The CDR3 contains 18 residues. Germline V gene data show CDR1 as SNHLY and CDR2 as FYNNEI. The J segment lost 0 bases and the V segment lost 4 bases, leaving 11 bases of the junction unmatched. DNA for the CDR3: TGTGCCAGCAGTGGCGCTCAAGGACAGGGAGACTCTGGAAACACCATATATTTT. It translates to CASSGAQGQGDSGNTIYF.

This rearrangement joins TRBV15 to TRBJ2-3; tentatively, D is TRBD2 (6 bases). This CDR3 has 14 residues. From germline, CDR1 is LNHNV and CDR2 YYDKDF (reference sequence). V was pared by 7 bases and J by 2 bases, with 13 bases between. Here the CDR3 reads CATTTSPNTDTQYF. The CDR3 DNA reads as TGTGCCACCACCACTAGCCCCAACACAGATACGCAGTATTTT.

This clone was recorded only once. The chain uses TRBV29-1 and TRBJ2-2; 14 nucleotides align to TRBD2. This CDR3 is 17 amino acids long. The junction had 9 bases not matched to a gene; V was cut back by 6 bases and J by 3 bases. Germline-derived CDR1 and CDR2 are SQVTM and ANQGSEA. The CDR3 here is CSVSGLAGVRDTGELFF. The CDR3 coding sequence is TGCAGCGTATCGGGACTAGCGGGAGTTCGCGACACCGGGGAGCTGTTTTTT.

The CDR3 coding sequence is TGCGCCAGCAGTTCTGGGCTCCTCCTGAGCAGCACAGATACGCAGTATTTT. It is translated as CASSSGLLLSSTDTQYF. The rearrangement links TRBV5-1 to TRBJ2-3; D is unclear. The CDR3 consists of 17 residues. Germline CDR1 reads SGHRS; CDR2 reads YFSETQ. V was shortened by 5 bases and J by 0 bases, with 19 bases between the two germline ends.

The V gene is TRBV5-1, the J gene TRBJ2-1, with a tentative D call TRBD1 (6 bases). The germline gives CDR1 SGHRS, CDR2 YFSETQ. V dropped 4 bases and J dropped 7 bases, with 21 bases sitting between them. The CDR3 sequence is 16 residues long. The CDR3 DNA follows: TGCGCCAGCAGCCCCCCCGGCCTGGGGGCCTTAAATGAGCAGTTCTTC. Amino acid sequence: CASSPPGLGALNEQFF. The entire variable domain, with the rest obtained from reference TRBV5-1 and TRBJ2-1, is as follows: KAGVTQTPRYLIKTRGQQVTLSCSPISGHRSVSWYQQTPGQGLQFLFEYFSETQRNKGNFPGRFSGRQFSNSRSEMNVSTLELGDSALYLCASSPPGLGALNEQFFGPGTRLTVL.

The V call is TRBV5-4, the J call TRBJ2-5; D may be TRBD1 (5 bases). The germline V and J ends were trimmed by 1 base and 1 base, with 11 bases remaining between them. CDR1 is SGHNT, CDR2 YYREEE, per germline (reference sequence). CDR3 size: 15 residues. In DNA, the CDR3 is TGTGCCAGCAGCTTGTTAGGGGTCGCCCAAGAGACCCAGTACTTC. Its translation: CASSLLGVAQETQYF.

The chain uses TRBV27 and TRBJ2-3; tentatively, D is TRBD2 (6 bases). The CDR3 is made up of 15 amino acids. Per the germline V gene, CDR1 is MNHEY and CDR2 is SMNVEV (reference sequence). Trimming took 5 bases from V and 4 from J, leaving 16 bases between them. The CDR3 DNA reads as TGTGCCAGCAGTGGCGCATACGGGGGTGCAGATACGCAGTATTTT. It specifies CASSGAYGGADTQYF.

Here the CDR3 reads CASSPDRGQVNTEAFF. The CDR3 region has the DNA TGTGCCAGCAGCCCGGACAGGGGGCAGGTGAACACTGAAGCTTTCTTT. This rearrangement joins TRBV14 to TRBJ1-1; 11 nucleotides line up with TRBD1. The CDR3 has 16 amino acids. Germline CDR1 and CDR2: SGHDN and FVKESK. J gave up 0 bases and V 4 bases, and 4 bases lay outside the gene matches. The full variable domain, its missing parts supplied by reference TRBV14 and TRBJ1-1, is EAGVTQFPSHSVIEKGQTVTLRCDPISGHDNLYWYRRVMGKEIKFLLHFVKESKQDESGMPNNRFLAERTGGTYSTLKVQPAELEDSGVYFCASSPDRGQVNTEAFFGQGTRLTVV.

The chain employs TRBV18 and TRBJ2-7, with D hard to call. CDR1 KGHSH and CDR2 LQKENI come from the germline V gene. Trimming cost V 2 bases and J 0 bases, with 5 bases left between them. The CDR3 length is 13 residues. DNA of the CDR3: TGTGCCAGCTCACCAACAGACTCCTACGAGCAGTACTTC. This codes for CASSPTDSYEQYF. Full variable domain (outside the CDR3, taken from reference TRBV18 and TRBJ2-7): NAGVMQNPRHLVRRRGQEARLRCSPMKGHSHVYWYRQLPEEGLKFMVYLQKENIIDESGMPKERFSAEFPKEGPSILRIQQVVRGDSAAYFCASSPTDSYEQYFGPGTRLTVT.